Below, 21 T cell receptor beta chains from the same sample are listed, as sequenced in a study of cytotoxic CD8 clonotypes in ibrutinib-treated CLL. Using immunoSEQ multiplex PCR, the repertoire was profiled, and TCRdb retains in-frame clones only, with some absent. The table lists roughly 250,000 clones, 60% to 75% of them singletons, with 15% in the top ten. Sequences were derived from PBMCs, sampled after 24 months of ibrutinib treatment. The receptors derive from a human donor with chronic lymphocytic leukemia.

This sequence joins TRBV28 and TRBJ2-3, with 9 bases that match TRBD2. Losses at the gene ends were 6 bases for V and 3 bases for J; bases not matched to a gene: 13. This CDR3 has 17 amino acids. CDR1 and CDR2 from the germline V gene are MDHEN and SYDVKM. CDR3 residues: CASSQMGLAGWTDTQYF. Written as DNA, the CDR3 is TGTGCCAGCAGCCAAATGGGTCTAGCGGGATGGACAGATACGCAGTATTTT.

Here the CDR3 reads CASSPSGRVPEAFF. The CDR3 DNA reads TGTGCCAGCAGTCCCTCGGGAAGGGTACCTGAAGCTTTCTTT. The V gene is TRBV6-5, the J gene TRBJ1-1, with D hard to call. V lost 5 bases and J 6 bases, leaving 16 bases between the germline ends. The CDR3 contains 14 residues. Germline V gene sequence: CDR1 MNHEY, CDR2 SVGAGI.

The V and J genes are TRBV27 and TRBJ1-5; D may be TRBD1 (6 bases). Germline lookup yields CDR1 MNHEY and CDR2 SMNVEV (reference sequence). V was pared by 4 bases and J by 5 bases, with 15 bases between. This CDR3 has 15 residues. The CDR3 is CASSYGRGDYQPQHF. For the CDR3, the DNA is TGTGCCAGCAGTTACGGCAGGGGCGATTATCAGCCCCAGCATTTT.

The V gene is TRBV28, the J gene TRBJ2-2; 8 bases match TRBD1. Germline trimming cut 5 bases from V and 0 bases from J; bases unmatched to any gene: 8. The germline gives CDR1 MDHEN, CDR2 SYDVKM. The CDR3 length is 17 residues. The DNA for the CDR3 is TGTGCCAGCAGTCCCCTCCAACAGGGGGCGAACACCGGGGAGCTGTTTTTT. Residues: CASSPLQQGANTGELFF.

The V call is TRBV5-8, the J call TRBJ2-5; 7 positions match TRBD1. V shed 4 bases, J shed 2 bases, and the junction held 5 bases outside the gene matches. From germline, CDR1 is SGHTS and CDR2 YDEGEE. This CDR3 is 14 amino acids long. CDR3 bases: TGTGCCAGCAGCACGGGACAGAAACAAGAGACCCAGTACTTC. Protein: CASSTGQKQETQYF. The whole variable domain, remainder taken from reference TRBV5-8 and TRBJ2-5, is EAGVTQSPTHLIKTRGQQATLRCSPISGHTSVYWYQQALGLGLQFLLWYDEGEERNRGNFPPRFSGRQFPNYSSELNVNALELEDSALYLCASSTGQKQETQYFGPGTRLLVL.

There are a few counts of this clone. The rearrangement links TRBV7-9 to TRBJ2-1; 7 bases line up with TRBD2. The germline V gene has CDR1 SEHNR and CDR2 FQNEAQ (reference sequence). Germline trimming cut 5 bases from V and 1 base from J; bases unmatched to any gene: 8. The CDR3 contains 16 residues. The CDR3 DNA reads as TGTGCCAGCAGCCGAGCAAGCGGGATGTCCTACAATGAGCAGTTCTTC. It yields the protein CASSRASGMSYNEQFF.

This clone was seen a handful of times. The chain has TRBV2 and TRBJ2-7; 7 bases map to TRBD1. After removal of 9 bases from V and 3 bases from J, the junction contained 5 bases not matched to a gene. This CDR3 spans 12 amino acids. Germline CDR1 and CDR2: SNHLY and FYNNEI. CDR3 protein: CASTGEGYEQYF. The CDR3 bases are TGTGCCAGTACAGGGGAAGGCTACGAGCAGTACTTC.

The V gene is TRBV30, the J gene TRBJ1-1; D gene unclear. The V end was cut by 5 bases, the J end by 1 base, with 11 bases between. CDR1 and CDR2 (germline): GTSNPN, SVGIG (reference sequence). The CDR3 length is 13 residues. The CDR3, as DNA: TGTGCCTGGCGGCAGGCAAGGAACACTGAAGCTTTCTTT. Its translation: CAWRQARNTEAFF.

Only one count was recorded for this clone. The rearrangement joins TRBV5-1 to TRBJ1-1, with D possibly being TRBD1 (5 bases). Germline V gene data show CDR1 as SGHRS and CDR2 as YFSETQ. This CDR3 has 14 amino acids. V was pared by 4 bases and J by 3 bases, with 13 bases between. The chain's CDR3 is CASSLYRGDTEAFF. CDR3 DNA sequence: TGCGCCAGCAGCCTGTATCGAGGGGACACTGAAGCTTTCTTT.

As regards this clone: Other DNA sequences in this specimen translate into the identical CDR3. The gene calls are TRBV15 and TRBJ1-2; D unresolved. The CDR3 length is 14 residues. Germline lookup yields CDR1 LNHNV and CDR2 YYDKDF (reference sequence). V was pared by 3 bases and J by 0 bases, with 8 bases between. The DNA for the CDR3 is TGTGCCACCAGCAGTGGGGTCGCTAACTATGGCTACACCTTC. Its protein is CATSSGVANYGYTF.

The gene calls are TRBV6-5 and TRBJ2-3; D is undetermined. The germline V gene encodes CDR1 MNHEY and CDR2 SVGAGI. Trimming shortened V by 7 bases and J by 7 bases, and 21 bases separated the two germline ends. The CDR3 sequence is 15 residues long. Here the CDR3 DNA reads TGTGCCAGCACCCTCAAGCCTGACTCCCCTTATACGCAGTATTTT. Protein sequence: CASTLKPDSPYTQYF.

The chain links TRBV18 to TRBJ2-3, with 8 bases that match TRBD1. CDR3 length: 15 residues. Germline loops: CDR1 KGHSH, CDR2 LQKENI. The J segment lost 2 bases and the V segment lost 3 bases, leaving 4 bases of the junction unmatched. The CDR3 nucleotides read TGTGCCAGCTCACCCGGACAGGGATTCACAGATACGCAGTATTTT. This encodes CASSPGQGFTDTQYF.

This clone was counted a few times. Compared with germline, one end of the junction differs, possibly owing to a read error. The gene calls are TRBV29-1 and TRBJ2-3; 9 nucleotides match TRBD1. Germline lookup yields CDR1 SQVTM and CDR2 ANQGSEA. This CDR3 has 11 amino acids. CDR3: CSVEGDRVGDF. Here the CDR3 DNA reads TGCAGCGTTGAAGGGGACAGGGTGGGGGATTTT.

Note on this clone: The sample has other DNA sequences that encode this CDR3 too. The rearrangement joins TRBV20-1 to TRBJ2-7; no clear D gene. The CDR3 is 11 residues long. Germline V lookup: CDR1 DFQATT, CDR2 SNEGSKA (reference sequence). Trimming took 3 bases from V and 0 from J, leaving 3 bases between them. The CDR3 DNA sequence: TGCAGTGCTAGGAGCTCCTACGAGCAGTACTTC. As protein: CSARSSYEQYF.

The chain recombines TRBV13 with TRBJ2-3; 10 nucleotides line up with TRBD2. The CDR3 runs to 15 residues. V was pared by 5 bases and J by 6 bases, with 8 bases of the junction left unmatched. CDR1 and CDR2 from the germline V gene are PRHDT and FYEKMQ (reference sequence). CDR3 region: CASSQAGGPSDTQYF. The DNA of the CDR3 is TGTGCCAGCAGCCAAGCGGGAGGGCCGTCTGATACGCAGTATTTT.

The rearrangement joins TRBV4-1 to TRBJ2-7; D call uncertain. This CDR3 is built from 14 residues. The V end was cut by 3 bases, the J end by 2 bases, with 11 bases between. Germline V CDR1 and CDR2: MGHRA, YSYEKL. CDR3 sequence: CASSHSGLTYEQYF. The CDR3 DNA reads TGCGCCAGCAGCCATTCCGGGCTTACCTACGAGCAGTACTTC.

V usage is TRBV11-3 and J usage is TRBJ2-1, with TRBD2 matching 11 bases. Germline trimming cut 8 bases from V and 9 bases from J; bases unmatched to any gene: 27. The CDR3 totals 20 residues. Germline loops: CDR1 SGHNT, CDR2 YENEEA. The CDR3 nucleotides are TGTGCCAGCTCCTCCCGAGGTCGACCCTTAGCGGGAGGGCCAATGGTTGAGCAGTTCTTC. Protein sequence: CASSSRGRPLAGGPMVEQFF.

The gene calls are TRBV30 and TRBJ2-7; TRBD1 aligns across 9 bases. The J segment lost 4 bases and the V segment lost 4 bases, leaving 5 bases of the junction unmatched. The CDR3 covers 13 residues. The germline V gene has CDR1 GTSNPN and CDR2 SVGIG (reference sequence). DNA for the CDR3: TGTGCCTGGACCCGGGACAGGGTTTACGAGCAGTACTTC. It yields the protein CAWTRDRVYEQYF.

This chain uses TRBV11-1 with TRBJ2-7; D is ambiguous. The V gene lost 2 bases and the J gene lost 5 bases, with 10 bases spanning the gap. Germline CDR1 reads SGHAT; CDR2 reads FQDESV (reference sequence). The CDR3 consists of 13 residues. This chain's CDR3 is CASSLLSSDEQYF. The CDR3 DNA reads as TGTGCCAGCAGCTTACTCTCATCGGACGAGCAGTACTTC.

The chain recombines TRBV5-4 with TRBJ2-5, with 11 bases identical to TRBD2. The ends lost 0 bases at V and 5 bases at J; junction bases unmatched: 6. This CDR3 spans 16 amino acids. CDR1 SGHNT and CDR2 YYREEE come from the germline V gene (reference sequence). CDR3 in DNA: TGTGCCAGCAGCTTGGGTGGTAGCGGGAGGGGGGAGACCCAGTACTTC. Protein sequence: CASSLGGSGRGETQYF. The variable domain in full, with the rest retrieved from reference TRBV5-4 and TRBJ2-5, is ETGVTQSPTHLIKTRGQQVTLRCSSQSGHNTVSWYQQALGQGPQFIFQYYREEENGRGNFPPRFSGLQFPNYSSELNVNALELDDSALYLCASSLGGSGRGETQYFGPGTRLLVL.

V and J are TRBV30 and TRBJ2-6; D is uncertain. V was trimmed by 7 bases and J by 4 bases, leaving 8 bases between them. Germline lookup yields CDR1 GTSNPN and CDR2 SVGIG (reference sequence). This CDR3 comprises 12 residues. CDR3 residues: CALAAGANVLTF. CDR3 sequence (DNA): TGTGCCTTGGCCGCAGGGGCCAACGTCCTGACTTTC.